These 17 T cell receptor beta chains were sequenced from one sample in a study of T-cell memory formation after mild COVID-19. TCRdb processed the 5' RACE reads anew with MiXCR; each CDR3 protein has one entry. In the table there are 380,000 or so distinct CDR3 sequences, around an eighth of which are singletons. Sequencing used PBMCs or a T cell subset sorted from them (not recorded which). These receptor sequences come from a man younger than 35 who had mild COVID-19 (a few samples of this study predate the infection). Cell type and time point are not known.

This clonotype was seen repeatedly, ten times or more. V is TRBV7-8 and J is TRBJ1-5; D might be TRBD1 (5 bases). Trimming cost V 5 bases and J 1 base, with 21 bases left between them. The CDR3 covers 18 residues. Germline V gene data show CDR1 as SGHVS and CDR2 as FQNEAQ. The CDR3 here is CASSQSSNRMVSNQPQHF. As DNA, the CDR3 is TGTGCCAGCAGCCAAAGTTCGAACAGGATGGTCAGCAATCAGCCCCAGCATTTT.

This clonotype was recorded a few times. The J gene is TRBJ1-4, the V gene TRBV28, with 7 bases identical to TRBD1. V lost 3 bases to trimming and J lost 7 bases; unmatched junction nucleotides: 11. Germline loops: CDR1 MDHEN, CDR2 SYDVKM. This CDR3 spans 16 amino acids. For the CDR3, the DNA is TGTGCCAGCAGTTTGGGAACCCAGGGGGTTATTGAAAAACTGTTTTTT. Protein sequence: CASSLGTQGVIEKLFF.

This clonotype was recorded a few times. The chain couples TRBV2 to TRBJ2-6, with no clear D. Germline V lookup: CDR1 SNHLY, CDR2 FYNNEI. V dropped 7 bases and J dropped 2 bases, with 9 bases sitting between them. This CDR3 has 14 residues. The CDR3 DNA is TGTGCCAGCAATTTCCTAGCTGGGGCCAACGTCCTGACTTTC. Protein product: CASNFLAGANVLTF.

This clonotype was observed at least ten times. The rearrangement joins TRBV21-1 to TRBJ2-7. TRBV21-1 corresponds to a pseudogene. This CDR3 comprises 14 residues. The CDR3: CASSNDRSVYEQYF. As DNA, the CDR3 is TGTGCCAGCAGCAACGACAGGAGCGTGTACGAGCAGTACTTC.

In this sample, this clonotype turned up many times. The chain joins TRBV5-1 to TRBJ1-4, with 10 bases fitting TRBD1. Germline loops: CDR1 SGHRS, CDR2 YFSETQ. After removal of 0 bases from V and 4 bases from J, the junction contained 3 bases not matched to a gene. This CDR3 is 16 amino acids long. The CDR3 region has the DNA TGCGCCAGCAGCTTGGGGGACAGGGGATTTAATGAAAAACTGTTTTTT. Translated, it gives CASSLGDRGFNEKLFF.

This clonotype was counted a few times. Here the CDR3 reads CASSPGRRGYTF. Written as DNA, the CDR3 is TGCGCCAGCAGCCCCGGACGGAGGGGCTACACCTTC. This chain joins TRBV4-1 and TRBJ1-2; D remains ambiguous. Germline-derived CDR1 and CDR2 are MGHRA and YSYEKL. The V and J ends lost 4 bases and 8 bases respectively, with 11 bases between them. This CDR3 comprises 12 residues.

This clonotype has more than one count but fewer than ten. The chain uses TRBV27 and TRBJ1-1, with D uncertain. The CDR3 extends over 14 amino acids. V was shortened by 4 bases and J by 1 base, with 10 bases between the two germline ends. Germline lookup yields CDR1 MNHEY and CDR2 SMNVEV (reference sequence). The DNA of the CDR3 is TGTGCCAGCAGTTCTCACGGTTCGAACACTGAAGCTTTCTTT. Its protein product is CASSSHGSNTEAFF.

The chain recombines TRBV5-1 with TRBJ2-3, with D possibly matching TRBD1 (6 bases). Germline V lookup: CDR1 SGHRS, CDR2 YFSETQ. Deletions cut 0 bases from V and 3 bases from J, with 14 bases between. CDR3 size: 16 residues. The CDR3 DNA reads as TGCGCCAGCAGCTTGGGTGGTGAAAGGGGGACAGATACGCAGTATTTT. It yields the protein CASSLGGERGTDTQYF.

J is TRBJ2-5 and V is TRBV5-1, with a possible D match to TRBD2 (7 bases). Germline CDR1 is SGHRS and CDR2 is YFSETQ. This CDR3 comprises 14 residues. V lost 1 base and J 5 bases, leaving 12 bases between the germline ends. CDR3 residues: CASSLWGGLETQYF. DNA for the CDR3: TGCGCCAGCAGCTTGTGGGGGGGCCTGGAGACCCAGTACTTC.

V and J are TRBV18 and TRBJ1-1, with D uncertain. The germline gives CDR1 KGHSH, CDR2 LQKENI. CDR3 size: 14 residues. Trimming took 4 bases from V and 1 from J, leaving 10 bases between them. CDR3 bases: TGTGCCAGCTCACGGGCACCCCCGAACACTGAAGCTTTCTTT. This sequence encodes CASSRAPPNTEAFF.

This clonotype was seen a few times. CDR3 in DNA: TGCGCCAGCAGCCAAGATCCGGCAGGGTATCGGGGCACTGAAGCTTTCTTT. Its protein is CASSQDPAGYRGTEAFF. The V call is TRBV4-1, the J call TRBJ1-1, with TRBD1 as a possible D gene (5 bases). V was clipped by 0 bases and J by 4 bases, with 18 bases between them. Germline assignment: CDR1 MGHRA and CDR2 YSYEKL. This CDR3 has 17 amino acids.

The sample holds a few counts of this clonotype. The V gene is TRBV7-2, the J gene TRBJ1-1; D not certain. V dropped 3 bases and J dropped 1 base, with 9 bases sitting between them. The CDR3 loop spans 14 amino acids. In germline, CDR1 is SGHTA, CDR2 FQGNSA. In DNA, the CDR3 is TGTGCCAGCAGCTTCCGACTTGCGAACACTGAAGCTTTCTTT. The encoded protein is CASSFRLANTEAFF.

The chain is built from TRBV20-1 and TRBJ2-3; 7 positions agree with TRBD2. This CDR3 is built from 14 residues. V was pared by 2 bases and J by 2 bases, with 4 bases of the junction left unmatched. Germline V gives CDR1 DFQATT, CDR2 SNEGSKA (reference sequence). CDR3 region: CSARPSGVTDTQYF. The CDR3 bases are TGCAGTGCTAGACCGAGCGGGGTCACAGATACGCAGTATTTT.

The rearrangement uses TRBV10-3 and TRBJ1-5, with D maybe TRBD1 (5 bases). The germline V gene encodes CDR1 ENHRY and CDR2 SYGVKD. The CDR3 loop spans 12 amino acids. Trimming removed 3 bases from V and 7 bases from J, with 7 bases in between. As DNA, the CDR3 is TGTGCCATCAGTGACAGGGACCAGCCCCAGCATTTT. The encoded protein is CAISDRDQPQHF.

The V call is TRBV10-3, the J call TRBJ2-3; 14 bases are a match to TRBD2. This CDR3 has 20 residues. Germline V gives CDR1 ENHRY, CDR2 SYGVKD. V was clipped by 2 bases and J by 2 bases; unmatched bases: 12. The CDR3 reads CAISELGTSGGRLDTDTQYF. In DNA form, the CDR3 reads TGTGCCATCAGTGAGCTAGGGACTAGCGGGGGTCGACTCGACACAGATACGCAGTATTTT.

This clonotype showed up just a few times. V and J are TRBV27 and TRBJ2-7; 7 positions match TRBD1. Germline V lookup: CDR1 MNHEY, CDR2 SMNVEV (reference sequence). This CDR3 region has 12 residues. V shed 8 bases and J 3 bases; nucleotides not matched to a gene: 4. The CDR3 loop is CASGTAVYEQYF. The DNA for the CDR3 is TGTGCCAGCGGGACAGCAGTCTACGAGCAGTACTTC.

This clonotype was seen more than once but under ten times. The chain has TRBV9 and TRBJ2-2, with a tentative D call TRBD2 (5 bases). There are 15 residues in the CDR3. V was shortened by 0 bases and J by 3 bases, with 9 bases between the two germline ends. Germline lookup yields CDR1 SGDLS and CDR2 YYNGEE. The CDR3: CASSVGVGDTGELFF. CDR3 in DNA: TGTGCCAGCAGCGTAGGGGTCGGGGACACCGGGGAGCTGTTTTTT.